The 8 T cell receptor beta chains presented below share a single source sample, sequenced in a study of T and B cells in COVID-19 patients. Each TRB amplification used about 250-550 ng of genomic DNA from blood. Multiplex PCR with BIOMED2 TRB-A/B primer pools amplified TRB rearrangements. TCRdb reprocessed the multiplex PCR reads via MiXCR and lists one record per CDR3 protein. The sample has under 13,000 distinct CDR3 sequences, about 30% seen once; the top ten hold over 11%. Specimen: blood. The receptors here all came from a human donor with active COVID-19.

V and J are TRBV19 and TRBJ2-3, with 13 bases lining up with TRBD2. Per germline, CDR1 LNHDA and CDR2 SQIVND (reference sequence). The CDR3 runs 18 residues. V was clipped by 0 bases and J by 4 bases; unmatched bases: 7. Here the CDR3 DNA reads TGTGCCAGTAGTATAGAAGCCGGGACTAGCGGGGTGGCAGATACGCAGTATTTT. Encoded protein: CASSIEAGTSGVADTQYF.

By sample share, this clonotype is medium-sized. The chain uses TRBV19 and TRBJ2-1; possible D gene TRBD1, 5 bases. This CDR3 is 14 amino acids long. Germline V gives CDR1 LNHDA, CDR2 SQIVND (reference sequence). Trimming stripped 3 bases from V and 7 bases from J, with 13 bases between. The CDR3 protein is CASSILGQGNEQFF. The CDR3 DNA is TGTGCCAGTAGTATTTTGGGGCAGGGAAATGAGCAGTTCTTC. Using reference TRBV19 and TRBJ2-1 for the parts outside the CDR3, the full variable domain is DGGITQSPKYLFRKEGQNVTLSCEQNLNHDAMYWYRQDPGQGLRLIYYSQIVNDFQKGDIAEGYSVSREKKESFPLTVTSAQKNPTAFYLCASSILGQGNEQFFGPGTRLTVL.

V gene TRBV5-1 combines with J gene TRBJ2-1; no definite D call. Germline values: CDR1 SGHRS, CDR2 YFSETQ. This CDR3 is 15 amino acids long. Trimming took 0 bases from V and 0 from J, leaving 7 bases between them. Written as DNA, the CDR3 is TGCGCCAGCAGCTTGGCCGGTAGCTCCTACAATGAGCAGTTCTTC. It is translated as CASSLAGSSYNEQFF.

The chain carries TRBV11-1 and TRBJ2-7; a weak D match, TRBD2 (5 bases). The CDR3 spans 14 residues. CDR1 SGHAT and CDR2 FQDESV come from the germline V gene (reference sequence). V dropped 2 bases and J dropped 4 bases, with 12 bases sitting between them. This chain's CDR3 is CASSLPLAPYEQYF. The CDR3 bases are TGTGCCAGCAGCTTACCCCTAGCCCCTTACGAGCAGTACTTC.

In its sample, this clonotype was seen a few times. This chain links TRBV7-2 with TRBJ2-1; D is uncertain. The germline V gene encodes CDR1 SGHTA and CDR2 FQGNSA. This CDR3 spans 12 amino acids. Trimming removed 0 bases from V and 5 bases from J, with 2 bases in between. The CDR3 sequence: CASSLANNEQFF. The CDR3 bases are TGTGCCAGCAGCTTAGCAAACAATGAGCAGTTCTTC.

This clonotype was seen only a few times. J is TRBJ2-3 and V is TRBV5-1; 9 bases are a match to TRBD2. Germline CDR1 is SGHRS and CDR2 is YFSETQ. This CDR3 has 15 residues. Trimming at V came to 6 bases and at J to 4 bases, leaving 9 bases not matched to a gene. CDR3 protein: CASKSTVAGADTQYF. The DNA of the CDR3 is TGCGCCAGCAAGAGTACAGTAGCGGGGGCAGATACGCAGTATTTT. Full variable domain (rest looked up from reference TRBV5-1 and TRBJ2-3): KAGVTQTPRYLIKTRGQQVTLSCSPISGHRSVSWYQQTPGQGLQFLFEYFSETQRNKGNFPGRFSGRQFSNSRSEMNVSTLELGDSALYLCASKSTVAGADTQYFGPGTRLTVL.

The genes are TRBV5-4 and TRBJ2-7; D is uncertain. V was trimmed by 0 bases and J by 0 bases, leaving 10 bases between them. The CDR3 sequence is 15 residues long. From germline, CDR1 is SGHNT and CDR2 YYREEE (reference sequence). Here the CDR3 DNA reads TGTGCCAGCAGCTTGGGGCCCTCAGGCTCCTACGAGCAGTACTTC. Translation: CASSLGPSGSYEQYF.

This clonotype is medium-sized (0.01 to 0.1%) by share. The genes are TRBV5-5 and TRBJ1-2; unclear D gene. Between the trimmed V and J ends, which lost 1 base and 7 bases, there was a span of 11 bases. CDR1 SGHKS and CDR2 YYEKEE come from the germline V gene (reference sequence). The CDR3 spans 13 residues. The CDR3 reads CASSLLTDGGYTF. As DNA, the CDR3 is TGTGCCAGCAGCTTGCTCACAGATGGTGGCTACACCTTC.